This T cell receptor beta chain appears in the sequencing data of a study of identical twins. Study-level results: With abundant cord blood beta clonotypes, insertions were fewer; memory repertoires showed no such pattern. Conclusions rested on cross-sectional statistics rather than following the same donors. In monozygotic twins, models underestimated the sharing of out-of-frame TCR alpha. The presence of invariant MAIT and iNKT cells could partly confound analyses of zero-insertion sequences.

This clonotype was seen many times. Its specificity is not known. Between the trimmed V and J ends, which lost 7 bases and 3 bases, there was a span of 9 bases. Germline CDR1 and CDR2: ENHRY and SYGVKD. This CDR3 spans 13 amino acids. MiXCR, applied by TCRdb to the 5' RACE reads, yields one record per CDR3 protein. The data show roughly 710,000 distinct CDR3 sequences, less than 7% seen once. The V call is TRBV10-3, the J call TRBJ2-2; possibly TRBD1 or TRBD2 for D (5 bases each). The TCR originated in a man between 18 and 29 years old in good health. Sequences were obtained from naive T cells sorted from blood. As DNA, the CDR3 is TGTGCCATCATCCGGGGCTACACCGGGGAGCTGTTTTTT. Protein product: CAIIRGYTGELFF.